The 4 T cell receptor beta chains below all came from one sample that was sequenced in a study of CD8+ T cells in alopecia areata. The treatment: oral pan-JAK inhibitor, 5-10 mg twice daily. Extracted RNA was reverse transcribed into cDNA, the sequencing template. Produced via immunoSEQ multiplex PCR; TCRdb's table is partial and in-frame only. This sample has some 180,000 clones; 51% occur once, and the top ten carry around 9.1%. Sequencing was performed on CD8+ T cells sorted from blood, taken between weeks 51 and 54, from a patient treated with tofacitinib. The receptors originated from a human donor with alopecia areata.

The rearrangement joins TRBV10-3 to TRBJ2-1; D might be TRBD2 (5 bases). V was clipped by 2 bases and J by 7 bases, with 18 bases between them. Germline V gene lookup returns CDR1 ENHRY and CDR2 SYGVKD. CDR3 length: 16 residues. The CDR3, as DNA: TGTGCCATCAGTGAGCCGGGATTATTGACCCAAAATGAGCAGTTCTTC. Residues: CAISEPGLLTQNEQFF.

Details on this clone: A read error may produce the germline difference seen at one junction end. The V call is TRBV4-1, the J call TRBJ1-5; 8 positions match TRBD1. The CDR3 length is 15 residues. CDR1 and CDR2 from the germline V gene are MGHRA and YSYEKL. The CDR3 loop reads CASSQETGVNQPQHF. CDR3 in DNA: TGTGCCAGCAGCCAAGAGACAGGGGTTAATCAGCCCCAGCATTTT.

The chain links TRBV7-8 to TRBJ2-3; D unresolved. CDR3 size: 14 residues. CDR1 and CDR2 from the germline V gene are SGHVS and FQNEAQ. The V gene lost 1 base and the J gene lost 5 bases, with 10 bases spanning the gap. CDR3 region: CASSLVPMGDTQYF. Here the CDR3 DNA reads TGTGCCAGCAGCTTAGTTCCAATGGGAGATACGCAGTATTTT.

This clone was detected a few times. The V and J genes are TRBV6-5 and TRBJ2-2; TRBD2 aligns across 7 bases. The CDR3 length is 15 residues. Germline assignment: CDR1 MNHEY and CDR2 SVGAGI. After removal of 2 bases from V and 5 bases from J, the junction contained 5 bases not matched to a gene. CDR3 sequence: CASSYLGGGTGELFF. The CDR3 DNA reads TGTGCCAGCAGTTACCTTGGGGGAGGGACCGGGGAGCTGTTTTTT.